The 13 T cell receptor beta chains below were found in one sample sequenced in a study of human T cells and chemical hapten exposure. Time point: patch test 2, 6 weeks after DPC sensitization. Documented treatment: therapeutic diphenylcyclopropenone sensitization with weekly scalp DPC. TCRdb re-called the RACE reads with MiXCR, one entry per CDR3 protein. The sample consists of some 70,000 distinct CDR3 sequences, 10% to 13% of them appearing once. The specimen was whole blood, collected in connection with sensitization to the hapten diphenylcyclopropenone (DPC). These TCRs come from a woman aged 45-60 years with alopecia areata. Some clones in this sample may be carry-over from other donors' samples.

This clonotype showed up just a few times. The chain carries TRBV11-2 and TRBJ2-5; unclear D gene. V shed 1 base and J shed 1 base, with 10 bases lying between them. Germline CDR1 is SGHAT and CDR2 is FQNNGV. This CDR3 region has 15 residues. DNA for the CDR3: TGTGCCAGCAGCTTAGGCGGTTTTTTCCAAGAGACCCAGTACTTC. Translating it yields CASSLGGFFQETQYF.

This clonotype was recorded a few times. The rearrangement links TRBV3-1 to TRBJ1-6; TRBD1 might be the D (5 bases). This CDR3 is built from 14 residues. The germline V and J ends were trimmed by 6 bases and 10 bases, with 16 bases remaining between them. CDR1 is LGHDT, CDR2 YNNKEL, per germline (reference sequence). DNA of the CDR3: TGTGCCAGCAGTGGGACGGCCGGGGGATCACCCCTCCACTTT. Translated, it gives CASSGTAGGSPLHF.

The gene calls are TRBV9 and TRBJ1-5, with D maybe TRBD1 (5 bases). Trimming took off 0 bases at V and 6 bases at J, with 10 bases between the two ends. The V gene's germline CDR1 is SGDLS and CDR2 YYNGEE. This CDR3 contains 14 residues. CDR3 nucleotides: TGTGCCAGCAGCGTAGCAGGGTTGGGTCAGCCCCAGCATTTT. Amino acids: CASSVAGLGQPQHF.

Ten or more counts support this clonotype. The V call is TRBV7-9, the J call TRBJ1-2; TRBD1 agrees at 9 bases. V trimming: 5 bases; J trimming: 5 bases; junction bases outside the gene matches: 9. The length of the CDR3 is 15 residues. Germline V gene lookup returns CDR1 SEHNR and CDR2 FQNEAQ (reference sequence). Written as DNA, the CDR3 is TGTGCCAGCAGCGGATGGGACAGGGATTATTATGGCTACACCTTC. It translates to CASSGWDRDYYGYTF. The full variable domain, in which reference TRBV7-9 and TRBJ1-2 provide the parts outside the CDR3, is DTGVSQNPRHKITKRGQNVTFRCDPISEHNRLYWYRQTLGQGPEFLTYFQNEAQLEKSRLLSDRFSAERPKGSFSTLEIQRTEQGDSAMYLCASSGWDRDYYGYTFGSGTRLTVV.

This clonotype was seen a handful of times. The chain has TRBV11-3 and TRBJ2-3; 10 bases fit TRBD2. Germline trimming cut 1 base from V and 0 bases from J; bases unmatched to any gene: 4. From germline, CDR1 is SGHNT and CDR2 YENEEA. The CDR3 contains 17 residues. This CDR3 is CASSLGLAGESTDTQYF. The CDR3, as DNA: TGTGCCAGCAGCTTAGGTCTAGCGGGAGAAAGCACAGATACGCAGTATTTT.

This clonotype has ten or more counts. This chain connects TRBV20-1 to TRBJ2-5; D is unclear. Germline values: CDR1 DFQATT, CDR2 SNEGSKA (reference sequence). The length of the CDR3 is 14 residues. The V end lost 0 bases, the J end lost 4 bases, and 12 bases lay between the germline ends. The CDR3 DNA follows: TGCAGTGCTAGAGATCTCGCCGTTGGAGAGACCCAGTACTTC. Translated, it gives CSARDLAVGETQYF.

The sample holds many counts of this clonotype. The chain recombines TRBV20-1 with TRBJ2-2; 10 bases are shared with TRBD1. Germline-derived CDR1 and CDR2 are DFQATT and SNEGSKA (reference sequence). V trimming: 3 bases; J trimming: 3 bases; junction bases outside the gene matches: 1. The CDR3 is 14 amino acids. CDR3 in amino acids: CSARGQGHTGELFF. CDR3 nucleotides: TGCAGTGCTAGGGGACAGGGGCACACCGGGGAGCTGTTTTTT.

This clonotype has a handful of counts. The chain employs TRBV18 and TRBJ2-7; TRBD2 agrees at 7 bases. The germline V gene encodes CDR1 KGHSH and CDR2 LQKENI. The CDR3 consists of 14 residues. The V segment lost 1 base and the J segment 5 bases; nucleotides outside the gene matches: 5. DNA of the CDR3: TGTGCCAGCTCACCACTCGCGGGAGACGACGAGCAGTACTTC. As protein: CASSPLAGDDEQYF.

Comment on this clonotype: The junction differs from germline at one of its ends, possibly a read error. The V call is TRBV5-4, the J call TRBJ1-5; D ambiguous. The CDR3 totals 13 residues. Per germline, CDR1 SGHNT and CDR2 YYREEE (reference sequence). The CDR3 nucleotides read TGTGCCAGCGGCTTGGACAGCAATCAGCCCCAGCATTTT. This translates into CASGLDSNQPQHF. The whole variable domain, remainder taken from reference TRBV5-4 and TRBJ1-5, is ETGVTQSPTHLIKTRGQQVTLRCSSQSGHNTVSWYQQALGQGPQFIFQYYREEENGRGNFPPRFSGLQFPNYSSELNVNALELDDSALYLCASGLDSNQPQHFGDGTRLSIL.

This clonotype has ten or more counts. J is TRBJ2-1 and V is TRBV3-1; unclear D gene. The CDR3 runs 15 residues. Trimming stripped 0 bases from V and 4 bases from J, with 10 bases between. CDR1 is LGHDT, CDR2 YNNKEL, per germline (reference sequence). The CDR3 DNA is TGTGCCAGCAGCCAAGACGGGTTCAGGTACAATGAGCAGTTCTTC. Translation gives CASSQDGFRYNEQFF.

V is TRBV5-4 and J is TRBJ1-2; TRBD1 matches 10 bases. This CDR3 is 15 amino acids long. Germline V gives CDR1 SGHNT, CDR2 YYREEE (reference sequence). J was trimmed by 5 bases and V by 5 bases; bases with no gene match: 9. The CDR3 sequence: CASSSGDRGGYGYTF. CDR3 bases: TGTGCCAGCAGTTCAGGGGACAGGGGTGGATATGGCTACACCTTC.

There are a few counts of this clonotype. The V gene is TRBV29-1, the J gene TRBJ1-1, with D possibly matching TRBD1 (6 bases). V was trimmed by 5 bases and J by 5 bases, leaving 12 bases between them. CDR1 is SQVTM, CDR2 ANQGSEA, per germline. CDR3 length: 12 residues. CDR3 DNA sequence: TGCAGCGTTTTTGGGGGCCGAACTGAAGCTTTCTTT. This encodes CSVFGGRTEAFF.

The chain employs TRBV11-2 and TRBJ2-1; 12 bases fit TRBD2. In germline, CDR1 is SGHAT, CDR2 FQNNGV. The CDR3 covers 15 residues. The V segment lost 2 bases and the J segment 9 bases; nucleotides outside the gene matches: 5. The CDR3 nucleotides read TGTGCCAGCAGCTTAATGACTAGCGGGAGCGGTGAGCAGTTCTTC. It specifies CASSLMTSGSGEQFF.